A single sample is the source of the 7 T cell receptor beta chains below, sequenced in a study of tumor and adjacent non-tumor tissue in lung cancer. RNA was extracted from bulk tissue without any cell sorting. Three rounds of nested PCR, following a modified ARM-PCR protocol, produced the TCRbeta library. TCRdb redid the calling of the multiplex PCR reads with MiXCR, one entry per CDR3 protein. Of 200,000 to 250,000 distinct CDR3 sequences in the sample, around 70% were seen once. Sequenced input: lung tumor tissue. The receptors stem from a man in his sixties with non-small cell lung cancer.

In the case of this clonotype: This may come from a read error, since a much larger clone is one base off. The V gene is TRBV20-1, the J gene TRBJ1-1, with 7 nucleotides matching TRBD1. From germline, CDR1 is DFQATT and CDR2 SNEGSKA (reference sequence). CDR3 length equals 12 residues. The ends lost 2 bases at V and 6 bases at J; junction bases unmatched: 3. CDR3 nucleotides: TGCAGTGCTAGACAGGGGGGCTCTGAAGCTTTCTTT. Protein product: CSARQGGSEAFF.

The genes are TRBV5-1 and TRBJ2-3, with D uncertain. CDR3 length: 14 amino acids. Trimming removed 1 base at V and 0 bases at J, with 6 bases between. Germline lookup yields CDR1 SGHRS and CDR2 YFSETQ. CDR3 nucleotides: TGCGCCAGCAGCTTGTCTCGCAGCACAGATACGCAGTATTTT. This encodes CASSLSRSTDTQYF.

The chain carries TRBV11-3 and TRBJ2-1, with TRBD1 as a possible D gene (7 bases). The CDR3 loop spans 15 amino acids. V was pared by 2 bases and J by 7 bases, with 15 bases between. The V gene's germline CDR1 is SGHNT and CDR2 YENEEA. CDR3 DNA: TGTGCCAGCAGCTTATTCAGGGGGGCTGTAAATGAGCAGTTCTTC. Amino acids: CASSLFRGAVNEQFF.

The genes are TRBV28 and TRBJ2-7; tentative D call: TRBD1 (6 bases). The CDR3 has 13 residues. In germline, CDR1 is MDHEN, CDR2 SYDVKM. The V end was cut by 3 bases, the J end by 7 bases, with 13 bases between. The CDR3 loop is CASSFLGAEEQYF. For the CDR3, the DNA is TGTGCCAGCAGTTTCCTGGGGGCTGAGGAGCAGTACTTC.

This chain connects TRBV11-1 to TRBJ1-4; tentative D call: TRBD1 (5 bases). V dropped 8 bases and J dropped 4 bases, with 14 bases sitting between them. There are 14 residues in the CDR3. Germline CDR1 reads SGHAT; CDR2 reads FQDESV (reference sequence). The DNA for the CDR3 is TGTGCCAGCTGCGGGGGACGAGATAATGAAAAACTGTTTTTT. It specifies CASCGGRDNEKLFF.

The sample holds one count of this clonotype. This rearrangement joins TRBV5-4 to TRBJ2-1, with 12 bases identical to TRBD2. V was pared by 5 bases and J by 2 bases, with 5 bases of the junction left unmatched. Germline V gene data show CDR1 as SGHNT and CDR2 as YYREEE (reference sequence). CDR3 length equals 16 residues. CDR3 protein: CASRFLAGGAYNEQFF. CDR3 in DNA: TGTGCCAGCAGGTTTCTAGCGGGAGGGGCCTACAATGAGCAGTTCTTC.

The chain combines TRBV11-2 with TRBJ2-5; D possibly matches TRBD1 or TRBD2 (7 bases each). Germline V gene sequence: CDR1 SGHAT, CDR2 FQNNGV. Trimming left V 11 bases short and J 4 bases short, with 17 bases between. CDR3 size: 13 residues. The CDR3 sequence is CACTQGGLETQYF. The CDR3 region has the DNA TGTGCCTGCACGCAGGGGGGGTTAGAGACCCAGTACTTC.